The rows below give T cell receptor beta chains drawn from one sample of a study of OX40 agonist ivuxolimab in advanced cancers. Repertoires were generated with immunoSEQ multiplex PCR, while TCRdb's copy carries only in-frame clones and drops some. This sample has some 20,000 clones, with about three quarters found just once. The source material was CD4+ or CD8+ T cells sorted from blood, sampled in a trial of the OX40 agonist ivuxolimab. Source of these receptors: an adult with an advanced solid tumor such as melanoma, head and neck, liver or kidney cancer. Both conserved end residues are part of each CDR3. A D gene is named only where the DNA matches it firmly. Only part of the rows carry a size: once, few, many, or a class if the clone is expanded.

TGTGCCAGCAGCCTGGGACTAGCGGGTGTCCCCTACGAGCAGTACTTC,CASSLGLAGVPYEQYF,TRBV7-2,TRBD2,TRBJ2-7,-
TGTGCCAGCAGCAAAGGGAGGGCAGCGGGGGACACAGATACGCAGTATTTT,CASSKGRAAGDTDTQYF,TRBV21-1,-,TRBJ2-3,-
TGTGCCAGCAGGGAAGGAAACGGGAGCCCGGGCTATGGCTACACCTTC,CASREGNGSPGYGYTF,TRBV7-2,-,TRBJ1-2,once
TGTGCCAGCAGGGAGGTTACAGGAGCGAACACCGGGGAGCTGTTTTTT,CASREVTGANTGELFF,TRBV7-9,-,TRBJ2-2,-
TGTGCCAGCAGTCCGGGTTACAATGAGCAGTTCTTC,CASSPGYNEQFF,TRBV27,-,TRBJ2-1,-
TGTGCCAGTAGTATCAGACAGGGAATCGAGACCCAGTACTTC,CASSIRQGIETQYF,TRBV19,TRBD1,TRBJ2-5,-
TGTGCCAGCAGTCTCGGGAGGGACTGGGGGCAGCCCCAGCATTTT,CASSLGRDWGQPQHF,TRBV28,-,TRBJ1-5,-
TGTGCCAGCAGCGTAGAGAGGGGTAGGGGGGCCGCGGACACCATATATTTT,CASSVERGRGAADTIYF,TRBV9,-,TRBJ1-3,-
TGTGCCAGCAGCTTAGCCGGGACAGCGTATAGCAATCAGCCCCAGCATTTT,CASSLAGTAYSNQPQHF,TRBV7-2,TRBD1,TRBJ1-5,-
TGCGCCAGCAGCTTGGCTGGCAGGTCGTACGAGCAGTACTTC,CASSLAGRSYEQYF,TRBV5-1,-,TRBJ2-7,-
TGTGCCAGCAGCTTTAATCCTAGCGGGAGGGGTTACGAGCAGTACTTC,CASSFNPSGRGYEQYF,TRBV7-9,TRBD2,TRBJ2-7,-
TGTGCCAGTAGCCTCGGGACCAATGAGCAGTTCTTC,CASSLGTNEQFF,TRBV19,-,TRBJ2-1,-
TGTGCCAGCAGTTATGCCGCGGACAGGGTGAACACTGAAGCTTTCTTT,CASSYAADRVNTEAFF,TRBV6-4,TRBD1,TRBJ1-1,-
TGTGCCAGCAGCCTCTTGGCGAGGGACGAGAACTTC,CASSLLARDENF,TRBV7-3,-,TRBJ1-2,-
TGTGCCAGCAAGCCAGCGGGAGGGAGGGCATGGCAGTTCTTC,CASKPAGGRAWQFF,TRBV4-2,TRBD2,TRBJ2-1,once
TGTGCCAGTAGTATTGGATCGGGGAGTGGCTACACCTTC,CASSIGSGSGYTF,TRBV19,-,TRBJ1-2,-
TGCGCCAGCAGCCAGAAACGGGACGGGGAAAAACTGTTTTTT,CASSQKRDGEKLFF,TRBV4-1,-,TRBJ1-4,-
TGTGCCAGCAGAGGGCTCCGGGACAGCGGAAACTATGGCTACACCTTC,CASRGLRDSGNYGYTF,TRBV2,TRBD1,TRBJ1-2,-
TGTGCCAGCAGTTCCTCGTCGGGTTTCCACACCGGGGAGCTGTTTTTT,CASSSSSGFHTGELFF,TRBV27,-,TRBJ2-2,-
TGTGCCAGCATAGAGGGGGATAATTCTGGGGCCAACGTCCTGACTTTC,CASIEGDNSGANVLTF,TRBV7-2,-,TRBJ2-6,once
TGTGCCAGCTCGCGTAACCCCGGGACACCCAACACCGGGGAGCTGTTTTTT,CASSRNPGTPNTGELFF,TRBV18,-,TRBJ2-2,-
TGTGCCAGCAGGGGAAGCGGGACTAACTCCTACGAGCAGTACTTC,CASRGSGTNSYEQYF,TRBV2,TRBD2,TRBJ2-7,once
TGCGCCAGCAGCCAGACCGGGGGGTTCGGAAACACCATATATTTT,CASSQTGGFGNTIYF,TRBV4-1,-,TRBJ1-3,-
TGTGCCAGCAGACTACTGGGTCGAGCGTCCTACGAGCAGTACTTC,CASRLLGRASYEQYF,TRBV6-5,-,TRBJ2-7,many
TGTGCCAGCAGCTTAGCTTGGGATGAGCAGTTCTTC,CASSLAWDEQFF,TRBV7-9,-,TRBJ2-1,-
TGTGCCAGCGCAGAGGACGCGAACACTGAAGCTTTCTTT,CASAEDANTEAFF,TRBV27,-,TRBJ1-1,-
TGCAGTACAGGGGACACTGAAGCTTTCTTT,CSTGDTEAFF,TRBV29-1,TRBD1,TRBJ1-1,once
TGTGCCAGCAGTTTATATGACAGATTCCAAGAGACCCAGTACTTC,CASSLYDRFQETQYF,TRBV28,-,TRBJ2-5,-
TGCAGCGTTGAAGACGGGGGGTTCGGTTCACCCCTCCACTTT,CSVEDGGFGSPLHF,TRBV29-1,-,TRBJ1-6,few
TGTGCCAGCAGCTACCCCAGGCAAGGGACAGAGAGCACAGATACGCAGTATTTT,CASSYPRQGTESTDTQYF,TRBV7-9,TRBD1,TRBJ2-3,-
TGCGCCAGCAGCTTCACTAGCCTGGGTGAGCAGTACTTC,CASSFTSLGEQYF,TRBV5-1,-,TRBJ2-7,-
TGTGCCAGCTCAAGGGGTGCGAACACTGAAGCTTTCTTT,CASSRGANTEAFF,TRBV18,-,TRBJ1-1,-
TGTGCCAGCAGTGACGAGAACACCGGGGAGCTGTTTTTT,CASSDENTGELFF,TRBV6-4,-,TRBJ2-2,-
TGCGCCAGCAGCTTTCCCCCTGGCAGGGAACAAGAGACCCAGTACTTC,CASSFPPGREQETQYF,TRBV5-1,-,TRBJ2-5,-
TGTGCCAGCAGCACCCCAAGGGAGGGGTCTAGCGGGACGTTAGAAGAGACCCAGTACTTC,CASSTPREGSSGTLEETQYF,TRBV9,TRBD2,TRBJ2-5,few
TGTGCCAGCTCACCAGCATCGGGACAGGGCTACGAGCAGTACTTC,CASSPASGQGYEQYF,TRBV18,TRBD1,TRBJ2-7,-
TGCGCCAGCAGTTATGGCGTTTCACCCCTCCACTTT,CASSYGVSPLHF,TRBV10-2,-,TRBJ1-6,-